This record looks at one T cell receptor (beta chain) sequence and its context. Its antigen is currently unknown. The CDR3 sequence is 17 residues long. V lost 2 bases, J lost 4 bases, and 8 bases stayed unmatched. Germline CDR1 and CDR2: MNHNS and SASEGT. This specimen comes from a study of T cell repertoires in cytomegalovirus infection. In the study overall: Recently identified HLA-C-restricted CMV epitopes were used, and well-studied HLA-B-restricted CMV epitopes were used as well. From public TCR beta signatures came an indication of both CMV infection and matching HLA type.

Study findings and constraints: People with CMV and the relevant HLA were identified by cumulative public TCR beta family frequency. The ex vivo response was dominated by HLA-C-restricted CMV-specific TCR beta clonotypes.

Via MiXCR, TCRdb re-called the reads, giving one row per CDR3 protein. Of about 500,000 distinct CDR3 sequences in the sample, about 33% were seen once. Sequencing was performed on cultured PBMCs, taken from culture after CMV antigen stimulation. This clonotype was sampled from a human donor in good health (CMV status not recorded). Some clones in this sample may be carry-over from other donors' samples. The chain carries TRBV6-1 and TRBJ1-6, with 7 positions matching TRBD1. The CDR3 region is CASSELPGQTYNSPLHF. In nucleotides, the CDR3 is TGTGCCAGCAGTGAACTTCCGGGACAGACTTATAATTCACCCCTCCACTTT.